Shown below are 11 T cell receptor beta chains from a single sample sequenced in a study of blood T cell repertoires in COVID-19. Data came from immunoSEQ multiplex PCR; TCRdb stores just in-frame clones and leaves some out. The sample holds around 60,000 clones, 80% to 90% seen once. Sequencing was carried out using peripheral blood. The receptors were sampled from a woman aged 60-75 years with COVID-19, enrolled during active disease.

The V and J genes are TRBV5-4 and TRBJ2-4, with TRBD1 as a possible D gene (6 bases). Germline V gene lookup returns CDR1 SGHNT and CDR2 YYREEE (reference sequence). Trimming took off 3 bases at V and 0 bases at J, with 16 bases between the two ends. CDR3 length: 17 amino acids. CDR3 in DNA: TGTGCCAGCAGCTCCCCGACAGGTCAACTAGCCAAAAACATTCAGTACTTC. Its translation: CASSSPTGQLAKNIQYF.

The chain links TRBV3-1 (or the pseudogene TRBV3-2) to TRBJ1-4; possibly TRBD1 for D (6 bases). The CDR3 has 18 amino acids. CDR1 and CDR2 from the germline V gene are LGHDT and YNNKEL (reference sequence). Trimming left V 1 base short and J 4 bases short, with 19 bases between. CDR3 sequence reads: CASSQGRATGHYNEKLFF. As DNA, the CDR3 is TGTGCCAGCAGCCAAGGTCGGGCCACAGGGCACTATAATGAAAAACTGTTTTTT.

The DNA for the CDR3 is TGTGCCAGCAGCTTTATCAATACAGTGAGAAACTACGAGCAGTACTTC. Its translation is CASSFINTVRNYEQYF. This chain connects TRBV3-1 (or the pseudogene TRBV3-2) to TRBJ2-7; no firm D call. CDR1 and CDR2 from the germline V gene are LGHDT and YNNKEL (reference sequence). Trimming removed 5 bases at V and 3 bases at J, with 20 bases between. The length of the CDR3 is 16 residues.

The CDR3, as DNA: TGTGCCAGCAGCTTGGCGGGGGGGAACCAGTACGAGCAGTACTTC. It is translated as CASSLAGGNQYEQYF. The chain couples TRBV5-4 to TRBJ2-7, with 8 nucleotides matching TRBD2. Per the germline V gene, CDR1 is SGHNT and CDR2 is YYREEE (reference sequence). After removal of 0 bases from V and 4 bases from J, the junction contained 6 bases not matched to a gene. CDR3 size: 15 residues.

CDR3 in DNA: TGTGCCAGCAGACCAAGGGGGGGCTATGGCTACACCTTC. Its protein product is CASRPRGGYGYTF. The chain employs TRBV27 and TRBJ1-2; D is perhaps TRBD1 (6 bases). CDR3 size: 13 residues. Trimming cost V 6 bases and J 4 bases, with 12 bases left between them. Per germline, CDR1 MNHEY and CDR2 SMNVEV (reference sequence).

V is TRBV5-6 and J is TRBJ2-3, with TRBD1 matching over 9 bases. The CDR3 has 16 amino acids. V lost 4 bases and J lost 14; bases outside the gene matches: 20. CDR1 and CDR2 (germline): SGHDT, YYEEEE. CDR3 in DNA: TGTGCCAGCAGCCCACTTGGGGGACAGGGAACCAGAGGGGGGTATTTT. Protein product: CASSPLGGQGTRGGYF.

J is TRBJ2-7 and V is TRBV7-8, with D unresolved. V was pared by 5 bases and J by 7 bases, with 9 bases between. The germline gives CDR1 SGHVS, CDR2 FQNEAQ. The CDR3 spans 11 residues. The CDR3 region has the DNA TGTGCCAGCAGCCCCTCGAGGGAGCAGTACTTC. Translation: CASSPSREQYF.

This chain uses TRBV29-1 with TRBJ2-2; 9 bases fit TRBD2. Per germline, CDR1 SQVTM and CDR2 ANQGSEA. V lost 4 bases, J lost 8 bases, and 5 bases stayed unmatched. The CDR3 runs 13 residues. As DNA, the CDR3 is TGCAGCGTTGGGCCAGCGGGAGGAGGGGAGCTGTTTTTT. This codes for CSVGPAGGGELFF.

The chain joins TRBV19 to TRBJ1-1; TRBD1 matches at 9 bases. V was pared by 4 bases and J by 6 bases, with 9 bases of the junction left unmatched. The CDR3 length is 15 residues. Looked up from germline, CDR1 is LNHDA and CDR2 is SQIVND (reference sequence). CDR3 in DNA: TGTGCCAGTAGTACCCCGACAGGGGGGAAGGCTGAAGCTTTCTTT. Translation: CASSTPTGGKAEAFF.

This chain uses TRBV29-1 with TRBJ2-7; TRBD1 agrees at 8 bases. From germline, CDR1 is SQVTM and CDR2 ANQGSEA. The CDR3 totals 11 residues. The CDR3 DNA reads TGCAGTGGGACAGGCGCCTACGAGCAGTACTTC. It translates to CSGTGAYEQYF.

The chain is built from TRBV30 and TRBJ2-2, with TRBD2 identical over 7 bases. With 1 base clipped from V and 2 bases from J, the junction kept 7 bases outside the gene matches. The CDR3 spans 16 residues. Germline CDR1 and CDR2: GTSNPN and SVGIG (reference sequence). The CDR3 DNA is TGTGCCTGGAGTGCCCGACTAGCAATTAACACCGGGGAGCTGTTTTTT. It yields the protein CAWSARLAINTGELFF.